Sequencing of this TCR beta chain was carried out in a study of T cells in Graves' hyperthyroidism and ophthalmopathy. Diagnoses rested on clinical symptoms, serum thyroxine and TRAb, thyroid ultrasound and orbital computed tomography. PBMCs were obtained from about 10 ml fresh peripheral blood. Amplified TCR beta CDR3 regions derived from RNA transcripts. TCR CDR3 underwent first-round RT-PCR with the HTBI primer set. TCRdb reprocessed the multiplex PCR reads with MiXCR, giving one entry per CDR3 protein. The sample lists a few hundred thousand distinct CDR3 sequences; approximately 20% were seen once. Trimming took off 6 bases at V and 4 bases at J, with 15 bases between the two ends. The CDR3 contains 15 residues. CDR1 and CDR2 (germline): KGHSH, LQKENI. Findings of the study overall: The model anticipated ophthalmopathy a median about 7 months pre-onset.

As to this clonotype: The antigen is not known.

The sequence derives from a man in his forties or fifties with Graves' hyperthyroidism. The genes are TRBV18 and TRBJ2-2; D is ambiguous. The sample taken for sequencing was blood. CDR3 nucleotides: TGTGCCAGCTCTCAATACGATACCCTCACCGGGGAGCTGTTTTTT. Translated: CASSQYDTLTGELFF.